What follows is one TCR beta chain and its context. The sample comes from a study of regulatory T cells in long-lasting Graves disease. Specified time point: persistent/refractory GD, antithyroid drugs over 5 years with positive TRAb. PBMCs were the source of the RNA used for TCR sequencing. Staff drew roughly 10 milliliters of peripheral blood into EDTA tubes. The germline V and J ends were trimmed by 6 bases and 3 bases, with 26 bases remaining between them. The CDR3 covers 18 residues. CDR1 and CDR2 from the germline V gene are MNHNS and SASEGT. Construction of the TCR beta libraries employed iRepertoire HTBI primers in conjunction with Arm-PCR of CDR3 regions. MiXCR was run by TCRdb on the multiplex PCR reads, yielding one entry per CDR3 protein. The data show approximately 690,000 distinct CDR3 sequences, approximately 31% seen once.

V usage is TRBV6-1 and J usage is TRBJ2-5; perhaps D is TRBD1 or TRBD2 (6 bases each). The TCR originated in a female donor with Graves disease. Specimen: peripheral blood mononuclear cells (PBMCs), collected when the disease was refractory, from a patient treated with antithyroid drugs. CDR3 coding DNA: TGTGCCAGCAGCCGGTCCGGCAGGGGCGCAGGACTAAAAGAGACCCAGTACTTC. The encoded protein is CASSRSGRGAGLKETQYF.